Listed here are 7 T cell receptor beta chains from one sample, sequenced in a study of patients and donors after allogeneic stem cell transplantation. One entry per CDR3 protein, called by TCRdb with MiXCR from the RT-PCR reads. The sample lists about a million distinct CDR3 sequences; under 20% were seen once. The material sequenced was blood, either unsorted or a sorted T cell fraction (not recorded which). The receptors were gathered from a human donor who was either an allogeneic HSCT recipient or a stem cell or donor lymphocyte infusion donor (not recorded which). It is not recorded whose cells these are; they may come from a transplant donor.

CDR3 coding DNA: TGCAGTGCTCTATTACCCACTAGCGGGGTCTCGAATGAGCAGTTCTTC. Protein product: CSALLPTSGVSNEQFF. The chain is built from TRBV20-1 and TRBJ2-1; TRBD2 matches at 10 bases. Germline CDR1 and CDR2: DFQATT and SNEGSKA (reference sequence). The CDR3 spans 16 residues. The V gene end was trimmed by 5 bases and the J gene end by 7 bases; junction bases not matched to a gene: 14.

The rearrangement links TRBV3-1 to TRBJ2-1; D is uncertain. V lost 7 bases, J lost 8 bases, and 18 bases lay in between. The germline V gene encodes CDR1 LGHDT and CDR2 YNNKEL (reference sequence). The CDR3 consists of 14 residues. The CDR3: CASNPRPWDDEQFF. The DNA of the CDR3 is TGTGCCAGCAACCCCAGACCATGGGATGATGAGCAGTTCTTC.

The CDR3 DNA follows: TGTGCCACCAGCTTAACAGGGGGTTCCTACAATGAGCAGTTCTTC. It is translated as CATSLTGGSYNEQFF. The V gene is TRBV24-1, the J gene TRBJ2-1, with 8 nucleotides matching TRBD1. With V trimmed by 7 bases and J by 1 base, 5 bases remained unmatched. There are 15 residues in the CDR3. CDR1 is KGHDR and CDR2 is SFDVKD in the germline V gene.

This clonotype has just a few counts. The chain is built from TRBV4-1 and TRBJ1-3, with D unclear. Germline V gene sequence: CDR1 MGHRA, CDR2 YSYEKL. Trimming stripped 4 bases from V and 1 base from J, with 14 bases between. The CDR3 has 16 amino acids. The CDR3 nucleotides read TGCGCCAGCAGCCGTACTCTTACACTTTCTGGAAACACCATATATTTT. This translates into CASSRTLTLSGNTIYF.

V gene TRBV7-8 combines with J gene TRBJ2-1; TRBD2 agrees at 8 bases. The CDR3 covers 19 residues. V shed 4 bases and J 3 bases; nucleotides not matched to a gene: 17. CDR1 and CDR2 (germline): SGHVS, FQNEAQ. The CDR3, as DNA: TGTGCCAGCAGCTCAGACCTCATTAGGACTAGCACGGACTACAATGAGCAGTTCTTC. As protein: CASSSDLIRTSTDYNEQFF.

This clonotype was seen more than once but under ten times. V gene TRBV7-3 combines with J gene TRBJ1-1, with D perhaps matching TRBD1 (5 bases). From germline, CDR1 is SGHTA and CDR2 FQGTGA. Between the trimmed V and J ends, which lost 5 bases and 10 bases, there was a span of 20 bases. The CDR3 loop spans 14 amino acids. The CDR3 loop is CASSPSRQSGRAFF. The CDR3 region has the DNA TGTGCCAGCAGCCCTTCTCGACAGTCGGGGAGAGCTTTCTTT.

The rearrangement links TRBV7-2 to TRBJ2-4; maybe TRBD1 (6 bases). This CDR3 has 17 amino acids. With 5 bases removed from V and 0 bases from J, the gap between germline ends came to 17 bases. Looked up from germline, CDR1 is SGHTA and CDR2 is FQGNSA. CDR3 region: CASSTSQGLPAKNIQYF. In nucleotides, the CDR3 is TGTGCCAGCAGCACCTCCCAGGGGTTGCCAGCCAAAAACATTCAGTACTTC.